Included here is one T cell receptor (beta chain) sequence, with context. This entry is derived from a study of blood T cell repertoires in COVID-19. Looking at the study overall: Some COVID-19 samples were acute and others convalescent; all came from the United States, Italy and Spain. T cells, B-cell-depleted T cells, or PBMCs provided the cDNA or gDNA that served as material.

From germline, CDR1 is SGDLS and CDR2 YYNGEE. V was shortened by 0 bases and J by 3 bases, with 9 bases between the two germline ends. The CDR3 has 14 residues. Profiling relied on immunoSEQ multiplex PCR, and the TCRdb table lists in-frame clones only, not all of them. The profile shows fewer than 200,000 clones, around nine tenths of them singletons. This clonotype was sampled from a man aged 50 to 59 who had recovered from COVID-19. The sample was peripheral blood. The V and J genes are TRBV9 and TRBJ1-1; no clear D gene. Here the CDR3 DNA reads TGTGCCAGCAGCGTAGCTGATGCGGACACTGAAGCTTTCTTT. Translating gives CASSVADADTEAFF.